A selection of T cell receptor beta chains follows, all from one sample in a study of T cell repertoires and Cas9 in healthy adults. The table came from immunoSEQ multiplex PCR; TCRdb's copy has only in-frame clones and leaves some out. The sample consists of tens of thousands of clones, approximately 90% of them appearing once. Sample: CD4+ effector T cells (CD127+, CD25-, CD137-, CD154-) from PBMCs; culture status not recorded. These receptors originate from a human donor in good health. Both conserved end residues are part of each CDR3. The D gene is left open where the match is weak. The listing skips clone size in some rows; elsewhere it reads once, few, many or a size class.

NA TRBD1 TRBJ2-2 15 TRBV7-8 CASSNYRGRTGELFF TGTGCCAGCAGCAACTACAGGGGTCGGACCGGGGAGCTGTTTTTT
NA NA TRBJ2-5 11 TRBV2 CASSPQETQYF TGTGCCAGCAGTCCCCAAGAGACCCAGTACTTC
NA NA TRBJ1-4 15 TRBV6-5 CASGRGLGRDEKLFF TGTGCCAGCGGCCGAGGGTTAGGGAGGGACGAAAAACTGTTTTTT
NA NA TRBJ1-3 18 TRBV7-2 CASSLAWAVGEVGNTIYF TGTGCCAGCAGCTTAGCGTGGGCGGTCGGGGAGGTCGGAAACACCATATATTTT
NA TRBD1 TRBJ2-4 15 TRBV6-5 CASSTRGRAKNIQYF TGTGCCAGCAGTACCAGGGGGCGCGCCAAAAACATTCAGTACTTC
NA NA TRBJ1-4 12 TRBV5-5 CASSETNEKLFF TGTGCCAGCAGCGAGACTAATGAAAAACTGTTTTTT
NA TRBD2 TRBJ2-3 15 TRBV7-2 CASSFRAGDTDTQYF TGTGCCAGCAGCTTCCGAGCGGGGGACACAGATACGCAGTATTTT
NA NA TRBJ1-2 15 TRBV7-3 CASSPNRMDSSGYTF TGTGCCAGCAGCCCAAACCGCATGGACAGCTCTGGCTACACCTTC
NA NA TRBJ1-5 14 TRBV9 CASSAGHSNQPQHF TGTGCCAGCAGCGCGGGACATAGCAATCAGCCCCAGCATTTT
NA TRBD1 TRBJ2-7 15 TRBV9 CASSVTAQGSYEQYF TGTGCCAGCAGCGTAACAGCACAGGGGTCCTACGAGCAGTACTTC
NA NA TRBJ2-1 15 TRBV7-2 CASSLASDSLNEQFF TGTGCCAGCAGCTTAGCGTCGGACTCCCTCAATGAGCAGTTCTTC
NA TRBD2 TRBJ2-1 16 TRBV29-1 CSVLRLAGVPNNEQFF TGCAGCGTCCTCCGACTAGCGGGAGTTCCCAACAATGAGCAGTTCTTC
NA NA TRBJ1-5 13 TRBV19 CASSIGGNQPQHF TGTGCCAGTAGTATCGGCGGAAATCAGCCCCAGCATTTT
NA NA TRBJ2-3 14 TRBV11-2 CASSFNRETDTQYF TGTGCCAGCAGCTTTAACAGGGAGACAGATACGCAGTATTTT
NA NA TRBJ2-7 14 TRBV2 CASVEGDTLYEQYF TGTGCCAGCGTTGAGGGGGACACCCTATACGAGCAGTACTTC
NA TRBD1 TRBJ1-4 14 TRBV10-3 CAISEQGAYEKLFF TGTGCCATCAGTGAACAGGGGGCGTATGAAAAACTGTTTTTT
NA TRBD2 TRBJ2-1 12 TRBV11-3 CASSSLAGEQFF TGTGCCAGCAGCTCCTTAGCGGGGGAGCAGTTCTTC
NA TRBD2 TRBJ2-3 15 TRBV18 CASSRTSGATDTQYF TGTGCCAGCTCCCGGACTAGCGGGGCCACAGATACGCAGTATTTT
once NA TRBJ2-1 15 TRBV6-1 CASWSGHSSYNEQFF TGTGCCAGCTGGAGCGGGCACAGCTCCTACAATGAGCAGTTCTTC
once NA TRBJ2-3 18 TRBV4-3 CASSQDGPRVGSTDTQYF TGCGCCAGCAGCCAAGATGGCCCACGCGTAGGGAGCACAGATACGCAGTATTTT
NA NA TRBJ2-3 15 TRBV6-4 CASSDGKASTDTQYF TGTGCCAGCAGTGACGGTAAAGCTAGCACAGATACGCAGTATTTT
NA TRBD1 TRBJ1-5 15 TRBV25-1 CASSGQGVVNQPQHF TGTGCCAGCAGTGGACAGGGGGTCGTCAATCAGCCCCAGCATTTT
NA NA TRBJ1-2 15 TRBV30 CAWSVPSGVSYGYTF TGTGCCTGGAGTGTACCTTCGGGGGTTAGCTATGGCTACACCTTC
NA NA TRBJ1-2 15 TRBV4-2 CASSQDNTRSGGYTF TGTGCCAGCAGCCAAGATAACACCAGAAGCGGAGGCTACACCTTC
NA TRBD1 TRBJ2-5 16 TRBV4-1 CASSPLRGQGPETQYF TGCGCCAGCAGCCCCCTTAGGGGGCAGGGTCCGGAGACCCAGTACTTC
NA NA TRBJ2-5 15 TRBV25-1 CASSDLSKYQETQYF TGTGCCAGCAGTGATCTTTCTAAGTACCAAGAGACCCAGTACTTC
NA TRBD1 TRBJ2-5 14 TRBV30 CAWARTGYQETQYF TGTGCCTGGGCACGGACAGGGTACCAAGAGACCCAGTACTTC
NA NA TRBJ2-1 15 TRBV5-1 CASSLRLGSYNEQFF TGCGCCAGCAGCTTGAGACTGGGGTCCTACAATGAGCAGTTCTTC
NA NA TRBJ2-2 14 TRBV7-3 CASSRLGAGGELFF TGTGCCAGCAGCCGCCTGGGGGCCGGCGGGGAGCTGTTTTTT